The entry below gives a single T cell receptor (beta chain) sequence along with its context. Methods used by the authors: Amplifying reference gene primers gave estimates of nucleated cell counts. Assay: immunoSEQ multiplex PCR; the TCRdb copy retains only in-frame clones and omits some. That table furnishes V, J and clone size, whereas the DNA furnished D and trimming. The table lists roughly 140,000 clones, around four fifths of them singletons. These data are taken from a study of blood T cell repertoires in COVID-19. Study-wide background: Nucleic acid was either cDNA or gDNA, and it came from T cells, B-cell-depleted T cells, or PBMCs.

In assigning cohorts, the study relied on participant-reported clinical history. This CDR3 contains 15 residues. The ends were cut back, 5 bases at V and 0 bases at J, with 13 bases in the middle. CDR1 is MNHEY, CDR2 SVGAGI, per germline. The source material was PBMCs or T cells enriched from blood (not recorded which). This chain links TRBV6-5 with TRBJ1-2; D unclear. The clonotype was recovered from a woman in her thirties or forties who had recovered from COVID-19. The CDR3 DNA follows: TGTGCCAGCAGTACTGGGCCTACAGCTAACTATGGCTACACCTTC. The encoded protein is CASSTGPTANYGYTF.